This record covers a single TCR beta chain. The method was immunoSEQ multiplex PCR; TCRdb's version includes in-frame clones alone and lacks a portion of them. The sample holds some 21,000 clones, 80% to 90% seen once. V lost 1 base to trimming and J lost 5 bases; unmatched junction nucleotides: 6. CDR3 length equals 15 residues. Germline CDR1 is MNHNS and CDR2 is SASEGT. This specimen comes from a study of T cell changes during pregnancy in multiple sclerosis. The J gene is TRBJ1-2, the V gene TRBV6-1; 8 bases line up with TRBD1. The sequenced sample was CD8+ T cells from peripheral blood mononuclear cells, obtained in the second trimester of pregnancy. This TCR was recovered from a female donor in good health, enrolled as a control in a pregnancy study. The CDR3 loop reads CASSEGEDRAYGYTF. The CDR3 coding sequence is TGTGCCAGCAGTGAAGGGGAGGACAGGGCTTATGGCTACACCTTC.